The 6 T cell receptor beta chains below all came from one sample that was sequenced in a study of shared clonotypes between healthy human individuals. Cells designated naive CD8 were CD45RO-negative and were positively selected for CCR7, with terminally differentiated effector memory CD45RA+ cells excluded. Method: immunoSEQ multiplex PCR; TCRdb's copy keeps in-frame clones and lacks some. The data contain around 1.9 million clones, around 93% of them seen just once; the ten biggest clones take up roughly 1.7%. Sequenced sample: naive CD8+ T cells from PBMCs. The source is a man aged 18 to 35 in good health. Some clones in this sample may be carry-over from other donors' samples.

V is TRBV29-1 and J is TRBJ2-3, with 13 bases that match TRBD2. From germline, CDR1 is SQVTM and CDR2 ANQGSEA. The CDR3 loop spans 19 amino acids. Trimming removed 6 bases from V and 0 bases from J; junction bases left unmatched: 15. CDR3 DNA: TGCAGCGTCGACAATCTCCCGGGACTAGCGGGAACTAGCACAGATACGCAGTATTTT. Protein sequence: CSVDNLPGLAGTSTDTQYF.

This clone is a singleton in its sample. CDR3 bases: TGCGCCAGCAGCCAAGGTAGTCGAAAGGGGACCAACAATGAGCAGTTCTTC. It specifies CASSQGSRKGTNNEQFF. This chain joins TRBV4-1 and TRBJ2-1, with D possibly called TRBD1 or TRBD2 (5 bases each). This CDR3 has 17 amino acids. The germline V gene encodes CDR1 MGHRA and CDR2 YSYEKL. Trimming stripped 1 base from V and 5 bases from J, with 18 bases between.

J is TRBJ2-1 and V is TRBV7-6; D could derive from TRBD1 or TRBD2 (5 bases each). This CDR3 has 14 residues. The germline V gene encodes CDR1 SGHVS and CDR2 FNYEAQ. V lost 7 bases, J lost 5 bases, and 15 bases lay in between. The CDR3 region is CASTPSGTHNEQFF. CDR3 bases: TGTGCCAGCACCCCCTCCGGGACCCACAATGAGCAGTTCTTC.

This chain connects TRBV6-5 to TRBJ2-7, with TRBD2 identical over 8 bases. V lost 6 bases, J lost 0 bases, and 7 bases stayed unmatched. The germline gives CDR1 MNHEY, CDR2 SVGAGI. The CDR3 totals 15 residues. The CDR3 sequence: CASRPSGGDSYEQYF. The DNA for the CDR3 is TGTGCCAGCAGACCCAGCGGGGGTGACTCCTACGAGCAGTACTTC.

The J gene is TRBJ1-1, the V gene TRBV15, with a weak D call TRBD1 (5 bases). The CDR3 runs to 17 residues. Trimming stripped 0 bases from V and 1 base from J, with 15 bases between. Germline loops: CDR1 LNHNV, CDR2 YYDKDF (reference sequence). The CDR3: CATSREPRQPKNTEAFF. CDR3 sequence (DNA): TGTGCCACCAGCAGAGAACCCCGACAGCCCAAGAACACTGAAGCTTTCTTT.

The chain has TRBV6-5 and TRBJ2-1, with 8 bases fitting TRBD2. The germline CDR1 and CDR2 sequences are MNHEY and SVGAGI. V dropped 0 bases and J dropped 5; count of bases not matched to a gene: 6. The CDR3 spans 16 residues. CDR3 sequence (DNA): TGTGCCAGCAGTTACTCGGGCAGGACTAGCCACAATGAGCAGTTCTTC. Protein sequence: CASSYSGRTSHNEQFF.